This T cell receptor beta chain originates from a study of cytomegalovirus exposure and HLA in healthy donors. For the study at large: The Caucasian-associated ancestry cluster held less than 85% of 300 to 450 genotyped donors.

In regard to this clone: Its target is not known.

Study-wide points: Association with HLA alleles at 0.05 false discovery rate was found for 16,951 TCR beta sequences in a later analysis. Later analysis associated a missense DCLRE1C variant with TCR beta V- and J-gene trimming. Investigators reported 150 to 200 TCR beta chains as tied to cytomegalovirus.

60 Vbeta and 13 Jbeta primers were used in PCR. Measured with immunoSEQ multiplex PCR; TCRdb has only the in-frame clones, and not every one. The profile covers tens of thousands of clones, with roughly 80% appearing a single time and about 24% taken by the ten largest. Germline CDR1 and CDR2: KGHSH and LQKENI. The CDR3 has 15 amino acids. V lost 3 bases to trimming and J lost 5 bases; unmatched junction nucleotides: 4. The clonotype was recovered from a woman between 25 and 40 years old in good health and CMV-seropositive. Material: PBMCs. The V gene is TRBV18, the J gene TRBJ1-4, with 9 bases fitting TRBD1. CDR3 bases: TGTGCCAGCTCACCCCGCGGGACAGGGAATGAAAAACTGTTTTTT. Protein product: CASSPRGTGNEKLFF.